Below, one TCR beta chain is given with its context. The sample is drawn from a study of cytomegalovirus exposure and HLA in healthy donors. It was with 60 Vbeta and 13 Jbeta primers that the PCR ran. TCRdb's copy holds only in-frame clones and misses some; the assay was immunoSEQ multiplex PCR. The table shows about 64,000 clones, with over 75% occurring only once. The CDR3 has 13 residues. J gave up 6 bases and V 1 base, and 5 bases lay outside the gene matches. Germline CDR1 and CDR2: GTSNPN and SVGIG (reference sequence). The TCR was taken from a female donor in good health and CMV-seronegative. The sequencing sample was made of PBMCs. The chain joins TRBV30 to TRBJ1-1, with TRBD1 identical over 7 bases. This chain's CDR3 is CAWSATGKAEAFF. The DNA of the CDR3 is TGTGCCTGGAGTGCGACAGGGAAAGCTGAAGCTTTCTTT.